The sequence of this TCR beta chain was determined in a study of STAT5B mutations in CD4+ large granular lymphocyte leukemia. This clone was seen only a few times. TCRdb's copy holds only in-frame clones and misses some; the assay was immunoSEQ multiplex PCR. The sample lists some 21,000 clones, roughly 65% seen once, with approximately 30% in the top ten. The V gene's germline CDR1 is SGDLS and CDR2 YYNGEE. This CDR3 is 14 amino acids long. The junction had 1 base not matched to a gene; V was cut back by 2 bases and J by 5 bases. Material for sequencing was CD4+ T cells from blood buffy coats. V usage is TRBV9 and J usage is TRBJ2-5; 12 bases are shared with TRBD2. The sequence was collected from a human donor in good health. The CDR3, as DNA: TGTGCCAGCAGCGTTGGGACTAGCGGGGAGACCCAGTACTTC. Its translation is CASSVGTSGETQYF.